The 2 T cell receptor beta chains below were found in one sample sequenced in a study of blood T cells in healthy people across ages. Together with a sample-barcoded 5' primer, a J-beta primer mix was included in a second PCR lasting about 7 to 11 cycles. TCRdb redid the calling of the 5' RACE reads with MiXCR, one entry per CDR3 protein. Of roughly 680,000 distinct CDR3 sequences in the sample, more than 45% were seen once. Sequences were obtained from blood. The source of these receptors is an elderly woman in good health.

This clonotype has just one count. A much larger clone sits a single nucleotide away, making a read error possible. The V and J genes are TRBV9 and TRBJ2-7; 12 bases align to TRBD2. Unmatched junction bases numbered 12, after V lost 7 bases and J lost 4 bases. The CDR3 loop spans 16 amino acids. Germline loops: CDR1 SGDLS, CDR2 YYNGEE. CDR3 DNA sequence: TGTGCCAGCGCCGGACTAGCGGGAAGGGATTTGTACGAGCAGTACTTC. Translating gives CASAGLAGRDLYEQYF.

The CDR3 loop is CASSHELAGGYEQYF. The CDR3 nucleotides are TGTGCCAGCAGTCACGAACTAGCGGGAGGGTACGAGCAGTACTTC. The chain has TRBV6-1 and TRBJ2-7; 13 nucleotides align to TRBD2. CDR1 is MNHNS and CDR2 is SASEGT in the germline V gene. With 5 bases clipped from V and 4 bases from J, the junction kept 5 bases outside the gene matches. This CDR3 spans 15 amino acids.